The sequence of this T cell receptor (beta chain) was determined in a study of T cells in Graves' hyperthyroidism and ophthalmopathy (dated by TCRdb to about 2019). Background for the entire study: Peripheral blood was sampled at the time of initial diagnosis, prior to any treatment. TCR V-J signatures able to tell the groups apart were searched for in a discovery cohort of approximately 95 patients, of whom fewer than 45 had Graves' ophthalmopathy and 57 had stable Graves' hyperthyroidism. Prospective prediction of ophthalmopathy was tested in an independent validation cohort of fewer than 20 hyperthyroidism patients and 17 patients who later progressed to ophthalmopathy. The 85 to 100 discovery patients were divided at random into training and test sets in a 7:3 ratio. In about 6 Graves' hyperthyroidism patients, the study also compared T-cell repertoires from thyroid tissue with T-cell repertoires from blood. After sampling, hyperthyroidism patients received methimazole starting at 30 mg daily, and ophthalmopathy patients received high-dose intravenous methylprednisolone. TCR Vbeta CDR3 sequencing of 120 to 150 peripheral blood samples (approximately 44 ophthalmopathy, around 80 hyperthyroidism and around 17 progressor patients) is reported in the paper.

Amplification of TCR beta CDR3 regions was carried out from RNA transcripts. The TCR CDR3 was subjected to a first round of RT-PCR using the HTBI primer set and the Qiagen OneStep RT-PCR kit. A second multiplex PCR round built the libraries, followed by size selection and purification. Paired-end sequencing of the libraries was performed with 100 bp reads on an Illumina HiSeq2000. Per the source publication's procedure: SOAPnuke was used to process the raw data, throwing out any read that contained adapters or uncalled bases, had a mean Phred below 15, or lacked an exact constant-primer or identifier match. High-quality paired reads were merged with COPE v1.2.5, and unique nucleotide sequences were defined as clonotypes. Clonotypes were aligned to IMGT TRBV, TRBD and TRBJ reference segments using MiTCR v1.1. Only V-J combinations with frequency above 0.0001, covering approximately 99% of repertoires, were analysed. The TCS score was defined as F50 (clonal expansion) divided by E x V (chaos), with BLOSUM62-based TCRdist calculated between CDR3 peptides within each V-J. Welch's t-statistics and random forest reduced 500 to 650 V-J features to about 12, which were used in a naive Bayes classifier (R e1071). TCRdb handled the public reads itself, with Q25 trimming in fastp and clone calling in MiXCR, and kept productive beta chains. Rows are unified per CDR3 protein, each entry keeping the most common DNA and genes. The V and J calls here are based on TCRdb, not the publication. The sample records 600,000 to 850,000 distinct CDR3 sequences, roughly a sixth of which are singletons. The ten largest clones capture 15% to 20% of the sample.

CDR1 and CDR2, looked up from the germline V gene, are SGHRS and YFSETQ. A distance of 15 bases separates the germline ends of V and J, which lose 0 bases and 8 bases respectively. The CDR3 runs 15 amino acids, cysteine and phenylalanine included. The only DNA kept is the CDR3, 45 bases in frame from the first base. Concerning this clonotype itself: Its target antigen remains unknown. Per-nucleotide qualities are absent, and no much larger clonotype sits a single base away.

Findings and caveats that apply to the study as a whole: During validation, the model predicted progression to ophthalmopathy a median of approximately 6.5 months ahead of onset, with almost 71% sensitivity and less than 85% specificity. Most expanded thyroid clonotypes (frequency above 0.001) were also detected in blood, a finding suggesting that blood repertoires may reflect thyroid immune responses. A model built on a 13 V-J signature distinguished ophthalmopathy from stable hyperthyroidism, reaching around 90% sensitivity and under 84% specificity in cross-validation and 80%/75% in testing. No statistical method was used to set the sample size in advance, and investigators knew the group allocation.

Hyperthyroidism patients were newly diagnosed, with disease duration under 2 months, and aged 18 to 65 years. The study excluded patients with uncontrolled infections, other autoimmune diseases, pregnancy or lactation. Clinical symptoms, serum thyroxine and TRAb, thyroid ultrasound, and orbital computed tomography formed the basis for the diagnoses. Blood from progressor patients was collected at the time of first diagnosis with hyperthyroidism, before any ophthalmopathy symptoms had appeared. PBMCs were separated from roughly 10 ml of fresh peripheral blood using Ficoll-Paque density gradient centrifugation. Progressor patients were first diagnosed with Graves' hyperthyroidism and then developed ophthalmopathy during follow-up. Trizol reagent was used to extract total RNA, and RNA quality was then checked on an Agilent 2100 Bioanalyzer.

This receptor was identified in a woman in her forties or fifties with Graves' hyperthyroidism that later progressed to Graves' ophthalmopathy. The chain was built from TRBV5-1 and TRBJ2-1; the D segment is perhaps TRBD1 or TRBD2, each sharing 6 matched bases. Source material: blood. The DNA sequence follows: TGCGCCAGCAGCTTGGATAGCGGCAGGGGCGATGAGCAGTTCTTC. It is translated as CASSLDSGRGDEQFF.